This T cell receptor beta chain originates from a study of blood T cell repertoires in COVID-19. Study summary: Spain, Italy and the United States supplied samples that represented acute and convalescent COVID-19. From T cells, B-cell-depleted T cells, or PBMCs came the material, which was cDNA or gDNA.

Original processing notes: Quantification of nucleated cells was approximated via reference gene primer amplification. Using immunoSEQ multiplex PCR, the repertoire was profiled, and TCRdb retains in-frame clones only, with some absent. From that table come the V and J calls and clone size; the DNA was used to work out D and trimming. The sample has 100,000 to 130,000 clones; over 80% are singletons. The germline V gene has CDR1 LNHDA and CDR2 SQIVND (reference sequence). Trimming at V came to 6 bases and at J to 5 bases, leaving 7 bases not matched to a gene. The CDR3 is made up of 15 amino acids. This sequence originates from a woman aged 70-85 years with acute or convalescent COVID-19. The source material was peripheral blood. The gene calls are TRBV19 and TRBJ2-5, with 12 bases fitting TRBD2. This chain's CDR3 is CASRTLAGGRETQYF. In nucleotides, the CDR3 is TGTGCCAGTAGAACTCTAGCGGGGGGGCGGGAGACCCAGTACTTC.